Below, 29 T cell receptor beta chains from the same sample are listed, as sequenced in a study of PD-1 blockade in classical Hodgkin lymphoma (dated by TCRdb to the early 2020s). The receptor library was made with the immunoSEQ multiplex PCR assay. TCRdb took this table from immuneACCESS and kept in-frame rearrangements with V and J called. Such tables lack part of the clones; where checked against another copy, unresolved V genes explain under half of the gap, and the rest is unexplained. Within this sample are approximately 12,000 clones, with roughly 89% of them counted one time only. The top ten clones comprise 20% to 30% of the sample. The time point label, as the study defines it: cycle 1 day 1 (C1D1), immediately before nivolumab initiation. Every trial patient had relapsed following autologous stem cell transplantation, and prior brentuximab vedotin exposure was what differed among cohorts A, B and C.

The sequencing here drew on peripheral blood mononuclear cells (PBMCs), taken at baseline. These receptors all stem from a human donor with classical Hodgkin lymphoma.

J is TRBJ2-3 and V is TRBV19; TRBD2 is a possible D gene (7 bases). V lost 10 bases, J lost 3 bases, and 17 bases lay in between. CDR1 is LNHDA, CDR2 SQIVND, per germline (reference sequence). This CDR3 region has 14 residues. In DNA form, the CDR3 reads TGTGCCACTAAGGCTGCGGGGGCAACAGATACGCAGTATTTT. It specifies CATKAAGATDTQYF. The full variable domain, its missing parts supplied by reference TRBV19 and TRBJ2-3, is DGGITQSPKYLFRKEGQNVTLSCEQNLNHDAMYWYRQDPGQGLRLIYYSQIVNDFQKGDIAEGYSVSREKKESFPLTVTSAQKNPTAFYLCATKAAGATDTQYFGPGTRLTVL.

J is TRBJ2-2 and V is TRBV10-3; D gene uncertain. This CDR3 comprises 15 residues. The V end was cut by 1 base, the J end by 0 bases, with 6 bases between. Germline-derived CDR1 and CDR2 are ENHRY and SYGVKD. Here the CDR3 DNA reads TGTGCCATCAGTGAGTACGGAACGAACACCGGGGAGCTGTTTTTT. Its translation: CAISEYGTNTGELFF.

The V call is TRBV6-1, the J call TRBJ2-5; D is undetermined. V dropped 4 bases and J dropped 1 base, with 7 bases sitting between them. The CDR3 covers 13 residues. From germline, CDR1 is MNHNS and CDR2 SASEGT. The CDR3 reads CASSARPQETQYF. The CDR3, as DNA: TGTGCCAGCAGTGCCCGGCCCCAAGAGACCCAGTACTTC.

A single count supports this clone. This sequence joins TRBV6-6 and TRBJ2-3; 8 positions agree with TRBD2. This CDR3 has 15 amino acids. CDR1 is MNHNY and CDR2 is SVGAGI in the germline V gene (reference sequence). Trimming took 2 bases from V and 1 from J; bases not matched to a gene: 2. The CDR3 spells CASSYPAGGTDTQYF. As DNA, the CDR3 is TGTGCCAGCAGTTACCCAGCGGGGGGCACAGATACGCAGTATTTT.

This chain uses TRBV6-6 with TRBJ1-1; TRBD1 agrees at 7 bases. The V gene end was trimmed by 8 bases and the J gene end by 3 bases; junction bases not matched to a gene: 9. This CDR3 has 14 amino acids. Germline CDR1 reads MNHNY; CDR2 reads SVGAGI (reference sequence). The DNA for the CDR3 is TGTGCCAGCCCCAGGGGGAAGGGAGACACTGAAGCTTTCTTT. Translated, it gives CASPRGKGDTEAFF.

The chain uses TRBV7-2 and TRBJ1-2; D might be TRBD1 (6 bases). V was clipped by 1 base and J by 7 bases, with 13 bases between them. The CDR3 sequence is 14 residues long. The germline CDR1 and CDR2 sequences are SGHTA and FQGNSA. The CDR3 loop reads CASSLGQGKVGYTF. The CDR3 bases are TGTGCCAGCAGCTTAGGGCAGGGGAAGGTTGGCTACACCTTC.

This clone showed up just once. The chain carries TRBV10-2 and TRBJ1-6; D not certain. V shed 0 bases and J shed 8 bases, with 8 bases lying between them. The CDR3 covers 14 residues. CDR1 is WSHSY and CDR2 is SAAADI in the germline V gene. The CDR3 bases are TGCGCCAGCAGTGAGTCCCAGTGGGATTCACCCCTCCACTTT. This encodes CASSESQWDSPLHF.

This sequence joins TRBV10-2 and TRBJ2-1; the D is unclear. V lost 4 bases and J 0 bases, leaving 16 bases between the germline ends. Germline CDR1 reads WSHSY; CDR2 reads SAAADI. CDR3 length: 17 residues. The CDR3 protein is CASSAADLILSYNEQFF. Written as DNA, the CDR3 is TGCGCCAGCAGTGCGGCCGACTTAATTCTCTCCTACAATGAGCAGTTCTTC.

The chain couples TRBV9 to TRBJ1-4; 9 bases line up with TRBD1. The V gene's germline CDR1 is SGDLS and CDR2 YYNGEE. V shed 4 bases, J shed 7 bases, and the junction held 8 bases outside the gene matches. The CDR3 totals 15 residues. CDR3 amino acids: CASSPRTGAGEKLFF. CDR3 coding DNA: TGTGCCAGCAGCCCCAGGACAGGGGCGGGTGAAAAACTGTTTTTT.

The V and J genes are TRBV11-2 and TRBJ1-1; the D is unclear. Germline assignment: CDR1 SGHAT and CDR2 FQNNGV. The V gene lost 5 bases and the J gene lost 7 bases, with 11 bases spanning the gap. CDR3 size: 12 residues. In DNA form, the CDR3 reads TGTGCCAGCAGCCTGATGCTAGGTGAAGCTTTCTTT. Translated, it gives CASSLMLGEAFF.

V gene TRBV19 combines with J gene TRBJ2-7; 7 bases agree with TRBD1. J gave up 0 bases and V 3 bases, and 5 bases lay outside the gene matches. The CDR3 length is 15 residues. Germline V gene sequence: CDR1 LNHDA, CDR2 SQIVND (reference sequence). In nucleotides, the CDR3 is TGTGCCAGTAGTATGGTATCAGGGGGCTCCTACGAGCAGTACTTC. Translating it yields CASSMVSGGSYEQYF.

This chain connects TRBV7-3 to TRBJ2-5, with D possibly TRBD2 on 5 matching bases. The CDR3 totals 13 residues. CDR1 SGHTA and CDR2 FQGTGA come from the germline V gene. Trimming left V 1 base short and J 3 bases short, with 6 bases between. For the CDR3, the DNA is TGTGCCAGCAGCTTAAACGGGGAAGAGACCCAGTACTTC. Its translation is CASSLNGEETQYF.

The CDR3 protein is CASSGGLAGTPGTDTQYF. In nucleotides, the CDR3 is TGTGCCAGTAGTGGGGGACTAGCGGGGACTCCCGGCACAGATACGCAGTATTTT. The chain couples TRBV19 to TRBJ2-3; 13 nucleotides match TRBD2. The CDR3 extends over 18 amino acids. Trimming took 5 bases from V and 1 from J; bases not matched to a gene: 9. Germline loops: CDR1 LNHDA, CDR2 SQIVND (reference sequence).

The chain carries TRBV11-3 and TRBJ1-2; D is possibly TRBD1 (6 bases). This CDR3 is built from 17 residues. Germline V gene lookup returns CDR1 SGHNT and CDR2 YENEEA. Trimming took 5 bases from V and 3 from J, leaving 22 bases between them. CDR3 in amino acids: CASSAERATGRDYGYTF. CDR3 in DNA: TGTGCCAGCAGCGCCGAACGAGCCACAGGGAGGGACTATGGCTACACCTTC.

The chain recombines TRBV29-1 with TRBJ2-1; 10 nucleotides align to TRBD2. The CDR3 covers 18 residues. Trimming at V came to 6 bases and at J to 1 base, leaving 15 bases not matched to a gene. CDR1 is SQVTM and CDR2 is ANQGSEA in the germline V gene. CDR3 nucleotides: TGCAGCGTAAAAAAAGGGGCTAGCGGGAGCTGGTCCTACAATGAGCAGTTCTTC. This translates into CSVKKGASGSWSYNEQFF.

The rearrangement uses TRBV4-2 and TRBJ1-3, with D possibly being TRBD1 (5 bases). The CDR3 covers 16 residues. Germline V gene lookup returns CDR1 LGHNA and CDR2 YNFKEQ. The V end lost 2 bases, the J end lost 0 bases, and 11 bases lay between the germline ends. The CDR3 sequence is CASSQRGGSSGNTIYF. CDR3 in DNA: TGTGCCAGCAGCCAAAGGGGAGGAAGCTCTGGAAACACCATATATTTT.

The V gene is TRBV4-3, the J gene TRBJ2-2; 9 nucleotides align to TRBD2. The J segment lost 5 bases and the V segment lost 2 bases, leaving 12 bases of the junction unmatched. Germline V gene lookup returns CDR1 LGHNA and CDR2 YSLEER. The CDR3 has 18 amino acids. CDR3 DNA sequence: TGCGCCAGCAGCCAAACGCTTAGCGGGGGTGGGAGAACCGGGGAGCTGTTTTTT. Translation: CASSQTLSGGGRTGELFF.

This sequence joins TRBV28 and TRBJ2-1, with D possibly matching TRBD2 (6 bases). Germline V gives CDR1 MDHEN, CDR2 SYDVKM. The ends were cut back, 8 bases at V and 7 bases at J, with 27 bases in the middle. The length of the CDR3 is 17 residues. CDR3 coding DNA: TGTGCCAGCGTCACTTCCTTTGGCGGGGCCGGGGGAAATGAGCAGTTCTTC. Residues: CASVTSFGGAGGNEQFF.

A single count supports this clone. The chain's CDR3 is CASNPRVPSYNEQFF. The CDR3 DNA reads TGTGCCAGCAACCCCAGAGTCCCCTCCTACAATGAGCAGTTCTTC. The chain carries TRBV7-8 and TRBJ2-1; D is uncertain. The CDR3 extends over 15 amino acids. Between the trimmed V and J ends, which lost 7 bases and 0 bases, there was a span of 13 bases. The germline CDR1 and CDR2 sequences are SGHVS and FQNEAQ.

The CDR3 DNA follows: TGTGCCAGCAGCTTGATTGACAGGGGTGATTCACCCCTCCACTTT. It encodes CASSLIDRGDSPLHF. V and J are TRBV5-4 and TRBJ1-6; 8 nucleotides align to TRBD1. Germline CDR1 is SGHNT and CDR2 is YYREEE (reference sequence). The CDR3 runs to 15 residues. Unmatched junction bases numbered 5, after V lost 1 base and J lost 8 bases. Variable domain in full (rest from reference TRBV5-4 and TRBJ1-6): ETGVTQSPTHLIKTRGQQVTLRCSSQSGHNTVSWYQQALGQGPQFIFQYYREEENGRGNFPPRFSGLQFPNYSSELNVNALELDDSALYLCASSLIDRGDSPLHFGNGTRLTVT.

This clone came up once. The chain combines TRBV7-9 with TRBJ2-7; D perhaps matches TRBD1 (6 bases). V gave up 2 bases and J gave up 0 bases, with 8 bases separating them. Germline CDR1 is SEHNR and CDR2 is FQNEAQ (reference sequence). CDR3 length: 14 residues. The CDR3 reads CASSLSDSSYEQYF. The CDR3 bases are TGTGCCAGCAGCTTATCGGACAGCTCCTACGAGCAGTACTTC.

V usage is TRBV7-8 and J usage is TRBJ1-1, with no clear D. The V end was cut by 5 bases, the J end by 1 base, with 11 bases between. This CDR3 comprises 14 residues. CDR1 SGHVS and CDR2 FQNEAQ come from the germline V gene. The CDR3 spells CASSLIAGNTEAFF. The CDR3, as DNA: TGTGCCAGCAGCCTCATAGCGGGGAACACTGAAGCTTTCTTT.

In the case of this clone: One end of the junction is discordant with germline, which a read error may explain. The genes are TRBV5-4 and TRBJ2-7, with D tentatively TRBD2 (5 bases). CDR1 SGHNT and CDR2 YYREEE come from the germline V gene (reference sequence). This CDR3 spans 12 amino acids. This chain's CDR3 is CASSRLAERSSF. The CDR3 nucleotides read TGTGCCAGCAGCCGCCTGGCAGAGCGGTCGAGCTTC. The variable domain in full, completed from reference TRBV5-4 and TRBJ2-7, reads ETGVTQSPTHLIKTRGQQVTLRCSSQSGHNTVSWYQQALGQGPQFIFQYYREEENGRGNFPPRFSGLQFPNYSSELNVNALELDDSALYLCASSRLAERSSFGPGTRLTVT.

This clone turned up a few times. This chain links TRBV27 with TRBJ2-7, with 9 bases aligning to TRBD1. V trimming: 2 bases; J trimming: 2 bases; junction bases outside the gene matches: 4. The CDR3 sequence is 15 residues long. CDR1 MNHEY and CDR2 SMNVEV come from the germline V gene (reference sequence). The CDR3 here is CASSLVGDRAYEQYF. The CDR3 DNA sequence: TGTGCCAGCAGTTTAGTAGGGGACAGGGCCTACGAGCAGTACTTC.

This clone has just a few counts. V is TRBV28 and J is TRBJ1-1; tentative D call: TRBD1 (6 bases). This CDR3 contains 14 residues. CDR1 is MDHEN, CDR2 SYDVKM, per germline. Trimming took off 5 bases at V and 6 bases at J, with 16 bases between the two ends. The CDR3 is CASSPSGGQAEAFF. Here the CDR3 DNA reads TGTGCCAGCAGTCCATCCGGGGGGCAGGCTGAAGCTTTCTTT.

The gene calls are TRBV29-1 and TRBJ2-5, with 14 bases lining up with TRBD2. The CDR3 consists of 14 residues. CDR1 is SQVTM, CDR2 ANQGSEA, per germline. Trimming at V came to 6 bases and at J to 4 bases, leaving 4 bases not matched to a gene. The DNA for the CDR3 is TGCAGCGTCGACGGGACTAGCGGGGGAGAGACCCAGTACTTC. It specifies CSVDGTSGGETQYF.

The gene calls are TRBV2 and TRBJ1-2; no clear D. Germline-derived CDR1 and CDR2 are SNHLY and FYNNEI. The V and J ends lost 3 bases and 2 bases respectively, with 10 bases between them. The CDR3 covers 14 residues. CDR3 bases: TGTGCCAGCAGTGATTACATATCCAACTATGGCTACACCTTC. It specifies CASSDYISNYGYTF.

This sequence joins TRBV2 and TRBJ1-5; 9 bases line up with TRBD1. Germline V gene lookup returns CDR1 SNHLY and CDR2 FYNNEI. The CDR3 is made up of 14 amino acids. The V and J ends lost 5 bases and 6 bases, in that order; junction bases with no gene match: 5. The CDR3 DNA reads TGTGCCAGCAGTAGACAGGGGGGTATTCAGCCCCAGCATTTT. Translating gives CASSRQGGIQPQHF. The variable domain in full, completed from reference TRBV2 and TRBJ1-5, reads EPEVTQTPSHQVTQMGQEVILRCVPISNHLYFYWYRQILGQKVEFLVSFYNNEISEKSEIFDDQFSVERPDGSNFTLKIRSTKLEDSAMYFCASSRQGGIQPQHFGDGTRLSIL.

By share of the sample, this clone is large. V is TRBV4-1 and J is TRBJ2-7, with D possibly matching TRBD2 (6 bases). CDR1 MGHRA and CDR2 YSYEKL come from the germline V gene. The CDR3 is made up of 15 amino acids. With 5 bases removed from V and 0 bases from J, the gap between germline ends came to 14 bases. DNA for the CDR3: TGCGCCAGCAGCGGCGGGACCGGGAGCTCCTACGAGCAGTACTTC. Translating it yields CASSGGTGSSYEQYF.